The 28 T cell receptor beta chains reported below all come from one sample, sequenced in a study of T cell repertoires in cytomegalovirus infection. These receptors are not linked to any known antigen. TCRdb passed the reads through MiXCR, listing each CDR3 protein once. The sample lists roughly 500,000 distinct CDR3 sequences, more than 30% seen once, with roughly 15% in the top ten. The sequencing used cultured PBMCs, collected from culture after CMV antigen stimulation. The origin of the receptors is a human donor in good health (CMV status not recorded). Some clones in this sample may be carry-over from other donors' samples.

This clonotype was counted between two and nine times. The chain uses TRBV6-5 and TRBJ1-4; TRBD1 agrees at 11 bases. The CDR3 is made up of 17 amino acids. In germline, CDR1 is MNHEY, CDR2 SVGAGI. With 6 bases clipped from V and 4 bases from J, the junction kept 10 bases outside the gene matches. Here the CDR3 reads CASSLLDRGLGNEKLFF. In DNA form, the CDR3 reads TGTGCCAGCAGCCTCCTGGACAGGGGGCTCGGTAATGAAAAACTGTTTTTT.

The rearrangement joins TRBV6-2 or TRBV6-3 to TRBJ2-7; D may be TRBD1 (5 bases). The length of the CDR3 is 16 residues. Germline values: CDR1 MNHEY, CDR2 SVGEGT. The V gene lost 7 bases and the J gene lost 5 bases, with 24 bases spanning the gap. CDR3 in DNA: TGTGCCAGCACCCTTGACAGAGACATCTATGGAGACGAGCAGTACTTC. As protein: CASTLDRDIYGDEQYF.

The CDR3 DNA reads TGTGCCAGTAGTATAGGCGATTTCCTGGGTGAGCAGTTCTTC. Encoded protein: CASSIGDFLGEQFF. The chain recombines TRBV19 with TRBJ2-1; D gene unclear. V was clipped by 1 base and J by 9 bases, with 13 bases between them. The CDR3 runs to 14 residues. In germline, CDR1 is LNHDA, CDR2 SQIVND (reference sequence).

This clonotype has only a few counts. The rearrangement uses TRBV6-2 or TRBV6-3 and TRBJ2-7; the match to TRBD2 covers 15 bases. Unmatched junction bases numbered 6, after V lost 5 bases and J lost 7 bases. Germline lookup yields CDR1 MNHEY and CDR2 SVGEGT. This CDR3 comprises 15 residues. The CDR3 here is CASSNGLAGGREQYV. The CDR3 nucleotides are TGTGCCAGCAGTAACGGACTAGCGGGAGGGCGGGAGCAGTACGTC.

The chain combines TRBV5-6 with TRBJ1-1; no definite D call. Germline-derived CDR1 and CDR2 are SGHDT and YYEEEE. The ends were cut back, 2 bases at V and 1 base at J, with 9 bases in the middle. The CDR3 has 14 residues. CDR3 in DNA: TGTGCCAGCAGCTTTTCTCATCCGAACACTGAAGCTTTCTTT. Translated, it gives CASSFSHPNTEAFF. Based on the CDR3 plus reference TRBV5-6 and TRBJ1-1, the full variable domain is DAGVTQSPTHLIKTRGQQVTLRCSPKSGHDTVSWYQQALGQGPQFIFQYYEEEERQRGNFPDRFSGHQFPNYSSELNVNALLLGDSALYLCASSFSHPNTEAFFGQGTRLTVV.

In its sample, this clonotype was seen a few times. This chain connects TRBV7-9 to TRBJ1-3; 12 bases agree with TRBD1. The junction had 9 bases not matched to a gene; V was cut back by 5 bases and J by 4 bases. CDR1 SEHNR and CDR2 FQNEAQ come from the germline V gene (reference sequence). The CDR3 length is 17 residues. The CDR3, as DNA: TGTGCCAGCAGCATGGGACAGGGGGCAATCGGAGGAAACACCATATATTTT. Its protein product is CASSMGQGAIGGNTIYF.

This clonotype was counted a few times. The V and J genes are TRBV19 and TRBJ1-3; 7 positions match TRBD1. This CDR3 region has 16 residues. The V gene's germline CDR1 is LNHDA and CDR2 SQIVND (reference sequence). Trimming took 4 bases from V and 4 from J; bases not matched to a gene: 10. The CDR3 spells CASSTRGGTSGNTIYF. The CDR3 nucleotides read TGTGCCAGTAGTACTCGAGGGGGCACCTCGGGAAACACCATATATTTT.

The rearrangement uses TRBV24-1 and TRBJ2-2; the D gene is possibly TRBD1 (5 bases). Between the trimmed V and J ends, which lost 1 base and 1 base, there was a span of 9 bases. Germline CDR1 KGHDR, CDR2 SFDVKD. The CDR3 is made up of 16 amino acids. The CDR3 bases are TGTGCCACCAGTGATTTCAGGCAGGGGAACACCGGGGAGCTGTTTTTT. Translated, it gives CATSDFRQGNTGELFF.

There are a few counts of this clonotype. The V and J genes are TRBV20-1 and TRBJ2-2; 7 bases agree with TRBD1. CDR1 is DFQATT, CDR2 SNEGSKA, per germline (reference sequence). The V and J ends lost 6 bases and 3 bases, in that order; junction bases with no gene match: 10. The CDR3 consists of 15 residues. As DNA, the CDR3 is TGCAGTGCCGGATCCCGGGACAGATACACCGGGGAGCTGTTTTTT. Protein: CSAGSRDRYTGELFF.

This clonotype was detected a few times. The genes are TRBV11-2 and TRBJ2-1; TRBD2 aligns across 10 bases. Germline values: CDR1 SGHAT, CDR2 FQNNGV. V was pared by 7 bases and J by 10 bases, with 13 bases of the junction left unmatched. The CDR3 length is 15 residues. The CDR3, as DNA: TGTGCCAGCACTAAAGAAGGACTAGCGGTTGCCGAGCAGTTCTTC. Protein sequence: CASTKEGLAVAEQFF. The complete variable domain, with remaining parts taken from reference TRBV11-2 and TRBJ2-1, reads EAGVAQSPRYKIIEKRQSVAFWCNPISGHATLYWYQQILGQGPKLLIQFQNNGVVDDSQLPKDRFSAERLKGVDSTLKIQPAKLEDSAVYLCASTKEGLAVAEQFFGPGTRLTVL.

Many counts were recorded for this clonotype. The V and J genes are TRBV7-2 and TRBJ2-1, with 10 bases fitting TRBD2. V lost 5 bases to trimming and J lost 5 bases; unmatched junction nucleotides: 9. Germline V gives CDR1 SGHTA, CDR2 FQGNSA. The CDR3 has 16 amino acids. CDR3 nucleotide sequence: TGTGCCAGCAGCAATATAGAGCGGGAGGGTCACAATGAGCAGTTCTTC. Translating gives CASSNIEREGHNEQFF.

The sample holds many counts of this clonotype. The rearrangement links TRBV6-2 or TRBV6-3 to TRBJ1-5; D ambiguous. Trimming removed 6 bases at V and 11 bases at J, with 11 bases between. The germline V gene has CDR1 MNHEY and CDR2 SVGEGT. The CDR3 consists of 11 residues. The CDR3 bases are TGTGCCAGCAGCAATGGGATGACCCAGCATTTT. Its protein product is CASSNGMTQHF.

This clonotype has at least ten counts. This chain links TRBV7-8 with TRBJ1-1; no clear D gene. This CDR3 contains 15 residues. CDR1 and CDR2 (germline): SGHVS, FQNEAQ. Trimming pared 1 base from V and 5 bases from J, leaving 14 bases between. The CDR3 DNA reads TGTGCCAGCAGCTTAGGCCGCAGGATGGGAACTGAAGCTTTCTTT. Its translation is CASSLGRRMGTEAFF.

This clonotype was detected a few times. V and J are TRBV6-1 and TRBJ2-3; TRBD1 might be the D (6 bases). CDR1 is MNHNS and CDR2 is SASEGT in the germline V gene. V lost 5 bases and J lost 2, with 14 bases in between. The CDR3 length is 15 residues. CDR3 in amino acids: CASSYGTHDTDTQYF. For the CDR3, the DNA is TGTGCCAGCAGTTACGGGACACATGACACAGATACGCAGTATTTT.

In its sample, this clonotype was seen a few times. The V and J genes are TRBV9 and TRBJ2-7; 8 bases are a match to TRBD1. This CDR3 comprises 16 residues. V lost 2 bases, J lost 1 base, and 8 bases stayed unmatched. CDR1 is SGDLS and CDR2 is YYNGEE in the germline V gene. CDR3 sequence reads: CASSVRTGQISYEQYV. The CDR3 nucleotides read TGTGCCAGCAGCGTTCGGACAGGGCAAATATCCTACGAGCAGTACGTC.

In this sample, this clonotype turned up a few times. The chain has TRBV7-9 and TRBJ2-1, with TRBD2 matching over 11 bases. This CDR3 spans 14 amino acids. V dropped 11 bases and J dropped 7; count of bases not matched to a gene: 10. The germline V gene has CDR1 SEHNR and CDR2 FQNEAQ (reference sequence). Here the CDR3 reads CAGLRTSGLNEQFF. CDR3 coding DNA: TGTGCCGGACTCAGGACTAGCGGGTTGAATGAGCAGTTCTTC. The variable domain in full, with the rest retrieved from reference TRBV7-9 and TRBJ2-1, is DTGVSQNPRHKITKRGQNVTFRCDPISEHNRLYWYRQTLGQGPEFLTYFQNEAQLEKSRLLSDRFSAERPKGSFSTLEIQRTEQGDSAMYLCAGLRTSGLNEQFFGPGTRLTVL.

The chain is built from TRBV7-6 and TRBJ1-2, with 10 bases matching TRBD1. The germline V gene has CDR1 SGHVS and CDR2 FNYEAQ. Trimming cost V 7 bases and J 2 bases; bases outside gene matches: 7. This CDR3 is 15 amino acids long. This chain's CDR3 is CASTEVGQGNYGYTF. For the CDR3, the DNA is TGTGCCAGCACCGAAGTGGGACAGGGGAACTATGGCTACACCTTC.

This clonotype showed up just a few times. This sequence joins TRBV12-3 or TRBV12-4 and TRBJ1-5; TRBD1 is a possible D gene (5 bases). This CDR3 region has 14 residues. The V end was cut by 10 bases, the J end by 2 bases, with 15 bases between. CDR3 loop: CAIRLGTGNQPQHF. The CDR3 DNA sequence: TGTGCCATCAGATTGGGGACGGGCAATCAGCCCCAGCATTTT.

This clonotype occurred a few times. J is TRBJ1-2 and V is TRBV29-1; D unclear. This CDR3 contains 12 residues. Trimming stripped 2 bases from V and 0 bases from J, with 4 bases between. Germline CDR1 SQVTM, CDR2 ANQGSEA. CDR3 nucleotide sequence: TGCAGCGTTGAAAGGACTAACTATGGCTACACCTTC. Residues: CSVERTNYGYTF.

Only a few counts were recorded for this clonotype. V usage is TRBV19 and J usage is TRBJ1-2, with no clear D. Trimming pared 8 bases from V and 7 bases from J, leaving 20 bases between. CDR3 length: 14 amino acids. Germline values: CDR1 LNHDA, CDR2 SQIVND (reference sequence). CDR3 DNA sequence: TGTGCCAGTGGCACCTTGATCGCGGGGAGTGGCTACACCTTC. Translation: CASGTLIAGSGYTF.

The gene calls are TRBV6-5 and TRBJ2-3, with 8 bases fitting TRBD2. The CDR3 contains 17 residues. V lost 4 bases and J lost 2; bases outside the gene matches: 11. Per germline, CDR1 MNHEY and CDR2 SVGAGI. The CDR3 sequence: CASSSRLSGEDTDTQYF. In nucleotides, the CDR3 is TGTGCCAGCAGTTCACGACTTAGCGGGGAGGACACAGATACGCAGTATTTT.

CDR3: CASSFNRGLSYEQYF. The DNA for the CDR3 is TGTGCCAGCAGTTTTAACAGGGGCCTCTCCTACGAGCAGTACTTC. The chain links TRBV28 to TRBJ2-7; 7 bases line up with TRBD1. Losses at the gene ends were 3 bases for V and 0 bases for J; bases not matched to a gene: 5. From germline, CDR1 is MDHEN and CDR2 SYDVKM. This CDR3 contains 15 residues.

This clonotype was counted a few times. The DNA of the CDR3 is TGTGCCAGCAGCGCCTTTCTAGATACGCAGTATTTT. Translating it yields CASSAFLDTQYF. This chain connects TRBV7-2 to TRBJ2-3; D ambiguous. Germline CDR1 SGHTA, CDR2 FQGNSA. The CDR3 contains 12 residues. The V and J ends lost 5 bases and 5 bases respectively, with 8 bases between them.

This clonotype was counted at least ten times. The rearrangement uses TRBV7-2 and TRBJ1-5; TRBD1 aligns across 9 bases. This CDR3 is built from 13 residues. Germline V lookup: CDR1 SGHTA, CDR2 FQGNSA. Germline trimming cut 4 bases from V and 5 bases from J; bases unmatched to any gene: 0. The CDR3 loop is CASSWTGDQPQHF. DNA of the CDR3: TGTGCCAGCAGCTGGACAGGGGATCAGCCCCAGCATTTT. Combining the CDR3 with reference TRBV7-2 and TRBJ1-5 gives the whole variable domain GAGVSQSPSNKVTEKGKDVELRCDPISGHTALYWYRQSLGQGLEFLIYFQGNSAPDKSGLPSDRFSAERTGGSVSTLTIQRTQQEDSAVYLCASSWTGDQPQHFGDGTRLSIL.

This chain connects TRBV7-8 to TRBJ1-2; 11 bases fit TRBD1. CDR1 is SGHVS, CDR2 FQNEAQ, per germline. The length of the CDR3 is 14 residues. J was trimmed by 6 bases and V by 5 bases; bases with no gene match: 5. The CDR3 sequence is CASSTSGQGDGYTF. For the CDR3, the DNA is TGTGCCAGCAGCACCTCGGGACAGGGGGATGGCTACACCTTC.

This sequence joins TRBV4-1 and TRBJ2-7, with D unclear. The CDR3 is made up of 14 amino acids. The germline V gene has CDR1 MGHRA and CDR2 YSYEKL. The germline V and J ends were trimmed by 0 bases and 0 bases, with 6 bases remaining between them. CDR3 region: CASSQDLSSYEQYV. The CDR3 bases are TGCGCCAGCAGCCAAGATTTGAGCTCCTACGAGCAGTACGTC.

This clonotype was seen once. The rearrangement links TRBV6-2 or TRBV6-3 to TRBJ1-4; D is perhaps TRBD1 (6 bases). The ends were cut back, 6 bases at V and 5 bases at J, with 13 bases in the middle. Per germline, CDR1 MNHEY and CDR2 SVGEGT. The CDR3 has 14 residues. The chain's CDR3 is CASSRGQLNEKLFF. CDR3 nucleotide sequence: TGTGCCAGCAGCCGAGGACAGCTGAATGAAAAACTGTTTTTT.

The J gene is TRBJ2-7, the V gene TRBV19; possible D gene TRBD1, 6 bases. V dropped 9 bases and J dropped 2 bases, with 14 bases sitting between them. This CDR3 spans 13 amino acids. Germline lookup yields CDR1 LNHDA and CDR2 SQIVND (reference sequence). CDR3 loop: CASRPRTAYEQYF. CDR3 in DNA: TGTGCCAGCAGACCGAGGACAGCCTACGAGCAGTACTTC.